This passage covers 14 T cell receptor beta chains from one sample sequenced in a study of a mutant IDH1 vaccine in newly diagnosed glioma. For these TCRs, the target antigens are not known. Documented time point: week 5, during vaccination. Topical imiquimod accompanied each vaccine dose, which consisted of 300 ug of mutant IDH1 20-mer peptide. Some clones are missing from TCRdb's copy, which holds only in-frame ones; the method was immunoSEQ multiplex PCR. This sample carries tens of thousands of clones, approximately 79% of them seen once, and the ten largest clones take roughly 3.2%. Source: PBMCs, taken from a glioma patient whose treatment included an IDH1 peptide vaccine. The receptors here all came from a woman under 30 with glioma. Some clones in this sample may be carry-over from other donors' samples.

V and J are TRBV6-1 and TRBJ2-5, with D maybe TRBD2 (5 bases). V lost 4 bases and J lost 5, with 5 bases in between. The CDR3 consists of 11 residues. Germline V CDR1 and CDR2: MNHNS, SASEGT. DNA for the CDR3: TGTGCCAGCAGTGCGGGGGAGACCCAGTACTTC. The encoded protein is CASSAGETQYF.

The rearrangement uses TRBV5-1 and TRBJ1-3, with 7 bases matching TRBD1. The CDR3 consists of 16 residues. Germline lookup yields CDR1 SGHRS and CDR2 YFSETQ. J gave up 0 bases and V 3 bases, and 6 bases lay outside the gene matches. This chain's CDR3 is CASSSFRGTSGNTIYF. CDR3 in DNA: TGCGCCAGCAGCTCCTTCAGGGGGACCTCTGGAAACACCATATATTTT.

The chain links TRBV6-5 to TRBJ2-7, with D possibly TRBD2 on 6 matching bases. With 1 base removed from V and 4 bases from J, the gap between germline ends came to 17 bases. CDR1 MNHEY and CDR2 SVGAGI come from the germline V gene. There are 16 residues in the CDR3. This chain's CDR3 is CASSYWRGGQVYEQYF. CDR3 coding DNA: TGTGCCAGCAGTTACTGGAGGGGCGGCCAAGTTTACGAGCAGTACTTC.

This clone was seen a single time. The chain is built from TRBV14 and TRBJ1-4; tentatively, D is TRBD1 (5 bases). Germline loops: CDR1 SGHDN, CDR2 FVKESK. This CDR3 region has 15 residues. V was cut by 3 bases and J by 0 bases, with 8 bases left in between. The CDR3 spells CASSHTGATNEKLFF. CDR3 in DNA: TGTGCCAGCAGCCATACAGGTGCAACTAATGAAAAACTGTTTTTT.

The chain recombines TRBV5-1 with TRBJ1-2; a possible D gene is TRBD1 (5 bases). Germline CDR1 is SGHRS and CDR2 is YFSETQ. The ends were cut back, 1 base at V and 1 base at J, with 11 bases in the middle. CDR3 length equals 15 residues. This CDR3 is CASSLTQGGNYGYTF. The CDR3 nucleotides are TGCGCCAGCAGCTTGACCCAGGGTGGTAACTATGGCTACACCTTC.

The CDR3 coding sequence is TGTGCCAGCAGCGACTCCTACGAGCAGTACTTC. Its translation: CASSDSYEQYF. The rearrangement links TRBV7-8 to TRBJ2-7; unclear D gene. Germline V gives CDR1 SGHVS, CDR2 FQNEAQ. The CDR3 contains 11 residues. V lost 5 bases to trimming and J lost 0 bases, with 2 bases between them.

The chain carries TRBV5-1 and TRBJ1-3; no clear D. CDR3 size: 14 residues. Germline V CDR1 and CDR2: SGHRS, YFSETQ. Trimming cost V 0 bases and J 1 base, with 5 bases left between them. CDR3 region: CASSLEGSGNTIYF. CDR3 sequence (DNA): TGCGCCAGCAGCTTGGAAGGGTCTGGAAACACCATATATTTT.

The chain links TRBV7-6 to TRBJ1-1; TRBD1 matches 8 bases. J lost 0 bases, V lost 4 bases, and 4 bases had no gene match. The CDR3 is 15 residues long. The germline gives CDR1 SGHVS, CDR2 FNYEAQ. CDR3 loop: CASSSRQGMNTEAFF. In DNA form, the CDR3 reads TGTGCCAGCAGCTCCCGACAGGGGATGAACACTGAAGCTTTCTTT.

J is TRBJ1-2 and V is TRBV7-2; tentatively, D is TRBD1 (6 bases). The CDR3 covers 15 residues. V was pared by 7 bases and J by 4 bases, with 19 bases between. CDR1 SGHTA and CDR2 FQGNSA come from the germline V gene. The CDR3 DNA is TGTGCCAGCACCCAAAAGGGGGGAGGGACCTATGGCTACACCTTC. Translated, it gives CASTQKGGGTYGYTF.

The chain links TRBV7-8 to TRBJ1-1; D uncertain. Germline CDR1 SGHVS, CDR2 FQNEAQ. Trimming took 5 bases from V and 11 from J, leaving 18 bases between them. The CDR3 contains 13 residues. The CDR3 region is CASSPVLVPGAFF. CDR3 nucleotides: TGTGCCAGCAGCCCAGTTTTAGTTCCGGGGGCTTTCTTT.

This CDR3 reads CASSPGADQPQHF. In nucleotides, the CDR3 is TGTGCCAGCAGTCCGGGGGCAGATCAGCCCCAGCATTTT. The J gene is TRBJ1-5, the V gene TRBV5-6; D is possibly TRBD1 (6 bases). V lost 5 bases to trimming and J lost 5 bases, with 11 bases between them. This CDR3 is built from 13 residues. The germline V gene has CDR1 SGHDT and CDR2 YYEEEE.

J is TRBJ1-3 and V is TRBV6-5; D remains ambiguous. CDR3 size: 15 residues. The ends were cut back, 0 bases at V and 4 bases at J, with 10 bases in the middle. The germline gives CDR1 MNHEY, CDR2 SVGAGI. The chain's CDR3 is CASSYSRERGNTIYF. The CDR3 nucleotides are TGTGCCAGCAGTTACTCACGGGAGAGGGGAAACACCATATATTTT.

The chain is built from TRBV4-2 and TRBJ1-5; 9 bases are a match to TRBD1. V lost 4 bases and J lost 5; bases outside the gene matches: 0. CDR3 length equals 13 residues. Germline V gene sequence: CDR1 LGHNA, CDR2 YNFKEQ. DNA for the CDR3: TGTGCCAGCAGCCGGGACAGGGATCAGCCCCAGCATTTT. Protein product: CASSRDRDQPQHF.

The rearrangement uses TRBV7-9 and TRBJ2-3; TRBD2 matches at 7 bases. Germline V gene lookup returns CDR1 SEHNR and CDR2 FQNEAQ (reference sequence). V lost 3 bases and J lost 0; bases outside the gene matches: 3. This CDR3 has 15 residues. CDR3 residues: CASSLTSISTDTQYF. CDR3 DNA sequence: TGTGCCAGCAGCTTGACTAGCATTAGCACAGATACGCAGTATTTT. The whole variable domain, filled in from reference TRBV7-9 and TRBJ2-3, reads DTGVSQNPRHKITKRGQNVTFRCDPISEHNRLYWYRQTLGQGPEFLTYFQNEAQLEKSRLLSDRFSAERPKGSFSTLEIQRTEQGDSAMYLCASSLTSISTDTQYFGPGTRLTVL.